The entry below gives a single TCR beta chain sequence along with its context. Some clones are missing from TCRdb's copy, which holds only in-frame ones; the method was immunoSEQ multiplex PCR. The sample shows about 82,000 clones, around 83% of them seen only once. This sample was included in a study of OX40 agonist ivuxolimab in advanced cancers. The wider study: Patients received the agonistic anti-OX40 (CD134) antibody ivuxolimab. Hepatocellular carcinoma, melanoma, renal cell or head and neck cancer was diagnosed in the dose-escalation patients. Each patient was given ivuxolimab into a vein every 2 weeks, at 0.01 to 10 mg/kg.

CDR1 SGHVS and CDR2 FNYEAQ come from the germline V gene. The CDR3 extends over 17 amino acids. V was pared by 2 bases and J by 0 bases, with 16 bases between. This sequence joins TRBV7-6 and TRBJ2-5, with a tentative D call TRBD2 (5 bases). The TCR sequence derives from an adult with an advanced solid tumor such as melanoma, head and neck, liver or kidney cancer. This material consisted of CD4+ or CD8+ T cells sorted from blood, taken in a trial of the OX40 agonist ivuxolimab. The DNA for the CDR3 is TGTGCCAGCAGCTTACAATCCCACTACGGGAACCAAGAGACCCAGTACTTC. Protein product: CASSLQSHYGNQETQYF.